The rows below give T cell receptor beta chains drawn from one sample of a study of T cells after yellow fever vaccination. One entry per CDR3 protein results from TCRdb running MiXCR on the 5' RACE reads. Here the sample spans around 310,000 distinct CDR3 sequences, approximately 4.3% being singletons. The material sequenced was PBMCs, taken 15 days after the yellow fever booster vaccination. The receptors derive from a man between 18 and 29 years old who received the YFV17D yellow fever vaccine. Each CDR3 is given with its conserved first and last residue. Fields, in order: V gene, J gene, clone size, D gene, CDR3 DNA, CDR3 protein. The D gene is left open where the match is weak. Expanded clones are given a class, and other clones once, few, many or no size at all.

v_call: TRBV27; j_call: TRBJ1-6; clone_size: many; d_call: NA; cdr3_nt: TGTGCCAGCAGTTTCGTTCCTGGGAGCTCCTATAATTCACCCCTCCACTTT; cdr3_aa: CASSFVPGSSYNSPLHF
v_call: TRBV29-1; j_call: TRBJ1-1; clone_size: NA; d_call: TRBD1; cdr3_nt: TGCAGCGTTGCGGGACAGTGGGCGAACACTGAAGCTTTCTTT; cdr3_aa: CSVAGQWANTEAFF
v_call: TRBV12-3/TRBV12-4; j_call: TRBJ2-5; clone_size: many; d_call: NA; cdr3_nt: TGTGCCAGCAGTTTGGGGACCCAGTACTTC; cdr3_aa: CASSLGTQYF
v_call: TRBV20-1; j_call: TRBJ1-2; clone_size: NA; d_call: NA; cdr3_nt: TGCAGTGCTGGTTACTTAAATTCCTTCGACACCTTC; cdr3_aa: CSAGYLNSFDTF
v_call: TRBV6-1; j_call: TRBJ2-1; clone_size: NA; d_call: NA; cdr3_nt: TGTGCCAGCAGTCTGCTAGCATTTGAGCAGTTCTTC; cdr3_aa: CASSLLAFEQFF
v_call: TRBV29-1; j_call: TRBJ2-7; clone_size: many; d_call: NA; cdr3_nt: TGCAGCGTTGTGGGGGACTCCTACGAGCAGTACTTC; cdr3_aa: CSVVGDSYEQYF
v_call: TRBV12-3/TRBV12-4; j_call: TRBJ1-1; clone_size: many; d_call: NA; cdr3_nt: TGTGCCAGCAGTCCTCTCCCCGCCACAGGGAACACTGAAGCTTTCTTT; cdr3_aa: CASSPLPATGNTEAFF
v_call: TRBV21-1; j_call: TRBJ1-1; clone_size: many; d_call: NA; cdr3_nt: TGTGCCAGCAGCAAAGCGTCGGAGAAATCTTTCTTT; cdr3_aa: CASSKASEKSFF
v_call: TRBV4-1; j_call: TRBJ2-2; clone_size: many; d_call: TRBD2; cdr3_nt: TGCGCCAGCAGCCAGCTAGCGGGGACGAACACCGGGGAGCTGTTTTTT; cdr3_aa: CASSQLAGTNTGELFF
v_call: TRBV6-5; j_call: TRBJ2-5; clone_size: many; d_call: NA; cdr3_nt: TGTGCCAGCAGTAACTCGGGGATCGGGAGAGAGACCCAGTACTTC; cdr3_aa: CASSNSGIGRETQYF
v_call: TRBV7-2; j_call: TRBJ1-4; clone_size: NA; d_call: NA; cdr3_nt: TGTGCCAGCAGCTTTAGTCGACAGGTTGAAAAACTGTTTTTT; cdr3_aa: CASSFSRQVEKLFF
v_call: TRBV7-8; j_call: TRBJ2-2; clone_size: many; d_call: NA; cdr3_nt: TGTGCCAGTTGTTTGGCGGAGAACACCGGGGAGCTGTTTTTT; cdr3_aa: CASCLAENTGELFF
v_call: TRBV5-6; j_call: TRBJ2-4; clone_size: many; d_call: NA; cdr3_nt: TGTGCCAGCAGCTTGGCCGGAGGGGAGCAGTACTTC; cdr3_aa: CASSLAGGEQYF
v_call: TRBV7-9; j_call: TRBJ2-7; clone_size: many; d_call: NA; cdr3_nt: TGTGCCAGCAGCTCCGTCGGGGGGCGTCGATTTTACGAGCAGTACTTC; cdr3_aa: CASSSVGGRRFYEQYF
v_call: TRBV7-2; j_call: TRBJ1-6; clone_size: few; d_call: TRBD1; cdr3_nt: TGTGCCAGCAGCGGCAGGGGGGCAAAGTCACCCCTCCACTTT; cdr3_aa: CASSGRGAKSPLHF
v_call: TRBV20-1; j_call: TRBJ2-3; clone_size: few; d_call: TRBD2; cdr3_nt: TGCAGTGCTAGAGCGATGGGGGGGGGCACAGATACGCAGTATTTT; cdr3_aa: CSARAMGGGTDTQYF
v_call: TRBV6-5; j_call: TRBJ2-3; clone_size: many; d_call: NA; cdr3_nt: TGTGCCAGCAGTTACCCGGGAGCCGATACGCAGTATTTT; cdr3_aa: CASSYPGADTQYF
v_call: TRBV5-5; j_call: TRBJ2-4; clone_size: NA; d_call: NA; cdr3_nt: TGTGCCAGCAGCTTGGCCATAGACATTCAGTACTTC; cdr3_aa: CASSLAIDIQYF
v_call: TRBV5-8; j_call: TRBJ2-5; clone_size: few; d_call: TRBD2; cdr3_nt: TGTGCCAGTACCCGGGGCGGGGGAGCGGGGCAAGAGACCCAGTACTTC; cdr3_aa: CASTRGGGAGQETQYF
v_call: TRBV5-6; j_call: TRBJ2-3; clone_size: many; d_call: NA; cdr3_nt: TGTGCCAGCAGCTTCGACAGGCGGGGGACAGATACGCAGTATTTT; cdr3_aa: CASSFDRRGTDTQYF
v_call: TRBV7-2; j_call: TRBJ1-1; clone_size: few; d_call: NA; cdr3_nt: TGTGCCAGCAGTCCTTATGGCCTCTCAACTCAAGCTTTCTTT; cdr3_aa: CASSPYGLSTQAFF
v_call: TRBV29-1; j_call: TRBJ2-1; clone_size: many; d_call: TRBD2; cdr3_nt: TGCAGCGTCGGGGGGGGGGTACACGTTGAGCAGTTCTTC; cdr3_aa: CSVGGGVHVEQFF
v_call: TRBV20-1; j_call: TRBJ1-1; clone_size: few; d_call: NA; cdr3_nt: TGCAGTGCTAGGGAGGGTATCACTGAAGCTTTCTTT; cdr3_aa: CSAREGITEAFF
v_call: TRBV10-2; j_call: TRBJ2-5; clone_size: many; d_call: NA; cdr3_nt: TGCGCCAGCACAGGATTTGGGACTGGCCAAGAGACCCAGTACTTC; cdr3_aa: CASTGFGTGQETQYF
v_call: TRBV4-3; j_call: TRBJ2-7; clone_size: many; d_call: NA; cdr3_nt: TGCGCCAGCAGCCAAGGCACCGGCTACGAGCAGTACTTC; cdr3_aa: CASSQGTGYEQYF